This record concerns one TCR beta chain sequence. What it binds is not known. This CDR3 spans 16 amino acids. In germline, CDR1 is SGHTA, CDR2 FQGNSA. Deletions cut 1 base from V and 5 bases from J, with 17 bases between. People whose metastatic non-small-cell lung cancer was chemo-refractory got focal radiation along with CTLA-4 blockade by ipilimumab. The assay was immunoSEQ multiplex PCR, and TCRdb's table has in-frame clones only and misses some. The table has roughly 120,000 clones, roughly 80% seen once; the top ten hold approximately 4.7%. This sample is drawn from a study of radiotherapy plus CTLA-4 blockade in lung cancer. The study's findings and limits: In blood, after radiotherapy plus ipilimumab, tumor-derived TCR clones expanded.

Sample: peripheral blood, taken from a patient treated with radiotherapy plus ipilimumab. This TCR was sampled from a human donor with non-small cell lung cancer who had a partial response to radiotherapy plus ipilimumab. The chain links TRBV7-2 to TRBJ1-1; D remains ambiguous. The CDR3, as DNA: TGTGCCAGCAGCTTAGATAGAGGGCAGGCGAGAACTGAAGCTTTCTTT. It encodes CASSLDRGQARTEAFF.